This TCR beta chain was retrieved from a study of molecular identifiers for immune sequencing clone quantification. Across the study: Four portions were sequenced after RNA from about 20,000 or 100,000 naive CD8 cells was split five ways in replicates.

Previously reported methods and listed TCR primers produced the bulk TCR libraries. TCRdb recomputed calls from the PCR reads with MiXCR, one row per CDR3 protein. The sample has about 630,000 distinct CDR3 sequences, around 25% seen once. This CDR3 comprises 17 residues. The V end lost 0 bases, the J end lost 5 bases, and 19 bases lay between the germline ends. Per germline, CDR1 DFQATT and CDR2 SNEGSKA (reference sequence). It was from around 20,000 to 990,000 sorted cells, with 10%, 30% or 50% RNA, that naive CD8 libraries came. Naive CD8 T cells were sorted as CD8+CD4-CCR7+CD45RA+. The sample was naive CD8+ T cells from blood, with Jurkat cell RNA spiked in. Subset described: FACS-sorted CD8+CD4-CCR7+CD45RA+ naive T cells. This TCR was recovered from a human donor in good health. Some libraries in this study had Jurkat cell RNA spiked in. V and J are TRBV20-1 and TRBJ2-2; D is uncertain. CDR3 sequence (DNA): TGCAGTGCTAGAGATCGTGACGACCTCCCCGAGACCGGGGAGCTGTTTTTT. It yields the protein CSARDRDDLPETGELFF.